These 15 T cell receptor beta chains were all obtained from the same sample, sequenced in a study of post-analysis software for immune sequencing data. Study-wide points: The five TRBV segments detected at higher frequency in patients than in controls included TRBV5-6, TRBV5-1 and TRBV20-1.

cDNA libraries of TCR beta carried unique molecular identifiers. Each CDR3 protein gets one entry after TCRdb re-called the PCR reads with MiXCR. Here the sample spans some 700,000 distinct CDR3 sequences, over 45% being singletons. Which antigens these TCRs recognize remains unknown. The sequenced sample consisted of blood. These receptors were taken from a girl under 10 years old with multiple sclerosis.

The table lists this clonotype with a few counts. The chain is built from TRBV6-5 and TRBJ2-3; the D gene is possibly TRBD2 (5 bases). The CDR3 extends over 14 amino acids. V was shortened by 3 bases and J by 6 bases, with 13 bases between the two germline ends. CDR1 and CDR2 from the germline V gene are MNHEY and SVGAGI. The DNA of the CDR3 is TGTGCCAGCAGTTATGGAGGCGAATCGGATACGCAGTATTTT. Translating gives CASSYGGESDTQYF.

This sequence joins TRBV10-3 and TRBJ2-7, with D possibly matching TRBD2 (6 bases). CDR3 length: 14 amino acids. CDR1 and CDR2 (germline): ENHRY, SYGVKD. V was shortened by 0 bases and J by 4 bases, with 10 bases between the two germline ends. The chain's CDR3 is CAISESRERYEQYF. In nucleotides, the CDR3 is TGTGCCATCAGTGAGTCACGGGAGCGGTACGAGCAGTACTTC.

The rearrangement joins TRBV11-2 to TRBJ1-2; TRBD1 aligns across 9 bases. The CDR3 is made up of 14 amino acids. Germline CDR1 and CDR2: SGHAT and FQNNGV. Trimming removed 1 base from V and 4 bases from J; junction bases left unmatched: 1. CDR3 loop: CASSLVQGAYGYTF. The DNA for the CDR3 is TGTGCCAGCAGCTTAGTACAGGGGGCCTATGGCTACACCTTC.

The CDR3 sequence is CASSPLGGHYGYTF. The CDR3 region has the DNA TGTGCCAGCAGCCCCCTAGGAGGGCACTATGGCTACACCTTC. The chain employs TRBV7-9 and TRBJ1-2; D is unresolved. Trimming took 5 bases from V and 3 from J, leaving 13 bases between them. CDR3 size: 14 residues. The V gene's germline CDR1 is SEHNR and CDR2 FQNEAQ (reference sequence).

The CDR3 bases are TGCAGTGCCCCACAGATAGCGGGGGGGTTTAGCACAGATACGCAGTATTTT. It encodes CSAPQIAGGFSTDTQYF. The chain is built from TRBV20-1 and TRBJ2-3, with 11 nucleotides matching TRBD2. The trim removed 6 bases at V and 0 bases at J, leaving 11 bases unmatched. In germline, CDR1 is DFQATT, CDR2 SNEGSKA (reference sequence). This CDR3 is 17 amino acids long.

This sequence joins TRBV10-3 and TRBJ2-3; 8 bases fit TRBD2. This CDR3 contains 18 residues. After removal of 0 bases from V and 3 bases from J, the junction contained 11 bases not matched to a gene. CDR1 and CDR2 (germline): ENHRY, SYGVKD. The CDR3 sequence: CAISESTRVAGNTDTQYF. CDR3 in DNA: TGTGCCATCAGTGAGTCGACTCGGGTAGCGGGGAATACAGATACGCAGTATTTT.

The sample holds one count of this clonotype. The rearrangement uses TRBV7-3 and TRBJ2-3; 10 bases match TRBD2. J gave up 6 bases and V 6 bases, and 12 bases lay outside the gene matches. The germline gives CDR1 SGHTA, CDR2 FQGTGA. The CDR3 has 16 residues. CDR3 nucleotides: TGTGCCAGCAGTCTCAAGGGGGGAGCGGGAGGGGATACGCAGTATTTT. Its protein is CASSLKGGAGGDTQYF.

The V gene is TRBV5-6, the J gene TRBJ1-6; no reliable D call. CDR3 length: 14 residues. Trimming shortened V by 1 base and J by 9 bases, and 11 bases separated the two germline ends. Germline V gene sequence: CDR1 SGHDT, CDR2 YYEEEE. CDR3 DNA sequence: TGTGCCAGCAGCTTGCTCTCTTGGAGTTCACCCCTCCACTTT. Protein: CASSLLSWSSPLHF. The whole variable domain, filled in from reference TRBV5-6 and TRBJ1-6, reads DAGVTQSPTHLIKTRGQQVTLRCSPKSGHDTVSWYQQALGQGPQFIFQYYEEEERQRGNFPDRFSGHQFPNYSSELNVNALLLGDSALYLCASSLLSWSSPLHFGNGTRLTVT.

This sequence joins TRBV14 and TRBJ1-1; D remains unclear. Trimming shortened V by 1 base and J by 7 bases, and 13 bases separated the two germline ends. Germline assignment: CDR1 SGHDN and CDR2 FVKESK. The length of the CDR3 is 14 residues. In DNA form, the CDR3 reads TGTGCCAGCAGCCAAGTCGACAATCAGGTTGAAGCTTTCTTT. Its protein is CASSQVDNQVEAFF. The full variable domain, rest sourced from reference TRBV14 and TRBJ1-1, is EAGVTQFPSHSVIEKGQTVTLRCDPISGHDNLYWYRRVMGKEIKFLLHFVKESKQDESGMPNNRFLAERTGGTYSTLKVQPAELEDSGVYFCASSQVDNQVEAFFGQGTRLTVV.

The chain links TRBV6-6 to TRBJ2-7, with D unresolved. V lost 2 bases and J lost 2, with 13 bases in between. This CDR3 has 15 amino acids. CDR1 is MNHNY and CDR2 is SVGAGI in the germline V gene (reference sequence). CDR3 in DNA: TGTGCCAGCAGTTACGGTTTGTCTTTCACCTACGAGCAGTACTTC. Protein sequence: CASSYGLSFTYEQYF.

The chain recombines TRBV6-6 with TRBJ1-5; 11 nucleotides align to TRBD1. Germline V CDR1 and CDR2: MNHNY, SVGAGI (reference sequence). With 2 bases clipped from V and 1 base from J, the junction kept 1 base outside the gene matches. The CDR3 spans 16 residues. The CDR3 is CASSYGTGGSNQPQHF. CDR3 coding DNA: TGTGCCAGCAGTTACGGGACAGGGGGGAGCAATCAGCCCCAGCATTTT.

V and J are TRBV5-8 and TRBJ2-3; D is unclear. The CDR3 covers 13 residues. Germline-derived CDR1 and CDR2 are SGHTS and YDEGEE. Trimming removed 2 bases at V and 6 bases at J, with 10 bases between. The CDR3 coding sequence is TGTGCCAGCAGCTTACAAGTTTGGGATACGCAGTATTTT. Residues: CASSLQVWDTQYF.

Turning to this clonotype: Compared with germline, one end of the junction differs, possibly owing to a read error. The chain recombines TRBV11-2 with TRBJ2-5, with a tentative D call TRBD1 (6 bases). The CDR3 is 16 amino acids. Per germline, CDR1 SGHAT and CDR2 FQNNGV. CDR3 sequence (DNA): TGTGCCAGTAGCTTAGCTGGGGGCTCGTACCAAGAGACCCAGTACTTC. This codes for CASSLAGGSYQETQYF.

This clonotype appeared once. This rearrangement joins TRBV12-3 or TRBV12-4 to TRBJ2-3; perhaps TRBD2 as D (5 bases). The CDR3 is 15 amino acids. The V end was cut by 4 bases, the J end by 1 base, with 12 bases between. The DNA of the CDR3 is TGTGCCAGCAGTTGGGCTAGCAGAGGCACAGATACGCAGTATTTT. Protein sequence: CASSWASRGTDTQYF.

To note about this clonotype: A junction end diverges from the germline sequence, so it may reflect a read error. The chain uses TRBV5-1 and TRBJ2-7; perhaps TRBD1 as D (6 bases). The CDR3 loop spans 15 amino acids. Looked up from germline, CDR1 is SGHRS and CDR2 is YFSETQ. CDR3 residues: CASSLGAWAAYEQYF. The CDR3 nucleotides read TGCGCTAGCAGCTTGGGGGCATGGGCCGCTTACGAGCAGTACTTC.